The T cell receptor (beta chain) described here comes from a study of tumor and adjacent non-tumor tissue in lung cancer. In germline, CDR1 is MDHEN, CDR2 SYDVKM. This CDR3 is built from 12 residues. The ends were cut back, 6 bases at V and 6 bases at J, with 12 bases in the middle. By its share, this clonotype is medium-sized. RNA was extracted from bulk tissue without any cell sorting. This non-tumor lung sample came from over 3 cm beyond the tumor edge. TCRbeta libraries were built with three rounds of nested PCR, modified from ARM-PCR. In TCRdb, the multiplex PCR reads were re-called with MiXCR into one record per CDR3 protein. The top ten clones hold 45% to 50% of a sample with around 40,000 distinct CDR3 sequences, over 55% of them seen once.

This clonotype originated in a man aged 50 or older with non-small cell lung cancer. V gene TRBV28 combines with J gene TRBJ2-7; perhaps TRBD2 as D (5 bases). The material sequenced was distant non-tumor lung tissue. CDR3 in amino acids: CASSRPRGEQYF. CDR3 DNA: TGTGCCAGCAGCCGCCCCCGGGGCGAGCAGTACTTC.